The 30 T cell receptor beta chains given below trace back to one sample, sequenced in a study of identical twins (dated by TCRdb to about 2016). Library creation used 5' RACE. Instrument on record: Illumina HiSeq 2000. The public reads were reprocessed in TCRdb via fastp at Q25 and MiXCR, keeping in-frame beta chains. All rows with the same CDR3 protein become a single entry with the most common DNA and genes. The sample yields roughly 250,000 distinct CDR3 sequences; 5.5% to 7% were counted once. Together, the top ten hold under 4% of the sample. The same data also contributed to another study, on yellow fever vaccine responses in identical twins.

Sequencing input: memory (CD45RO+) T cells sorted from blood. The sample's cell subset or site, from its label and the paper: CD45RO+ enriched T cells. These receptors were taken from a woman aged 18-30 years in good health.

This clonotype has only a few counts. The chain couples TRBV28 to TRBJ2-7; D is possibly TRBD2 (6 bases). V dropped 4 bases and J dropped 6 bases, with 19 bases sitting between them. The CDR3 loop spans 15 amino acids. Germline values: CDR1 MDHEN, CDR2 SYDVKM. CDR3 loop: CASSSLFGGLSEQYF. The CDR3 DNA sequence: TGTGCCAGCAGTTCCCTATTTGGGGGACTTAGCGAGCAGTACTTC.

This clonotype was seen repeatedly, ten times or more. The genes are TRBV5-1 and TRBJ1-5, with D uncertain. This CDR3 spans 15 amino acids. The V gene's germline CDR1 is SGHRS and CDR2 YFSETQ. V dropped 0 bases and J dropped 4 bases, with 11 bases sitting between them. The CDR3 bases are TGCGCCAGCAGCTTGGATTTGTCGGTGAATCAGCCCCAGCATTTT. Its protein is CASSLDLSVNQPQHF.

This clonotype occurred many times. CDR3 region: CASSFLIGYSSYNEQFF. The CDR3 DNA reads TGTGCCAGCAGTTTCCTGATCGGGTATTCCTCCTACAATGAGCAGTTCTTC. This chain joins TRBV12-3 or TRBV12-4 and TRBJ2-1; D is ambiguous. Between the trimmed V and J ends, which lost 3 bases and 0 bases, there was a span of 15 bases. CDR3 length: 17 residues.

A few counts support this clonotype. CDR3 residues: CASSPRGGEGSPLHF. The CDR3, as DNA: TGTGCCAGCAGCCCGAGGGGGGGGGAAGGTTCACCCCTCCACTTT. J is TRBJ1-6 and V is TRBV7-8; perhaps TRBD1 as D (6 bases). Trimming cost V 5 bases and J 9 bases, with 17 bases left between them. The CDR3 length is 15 residues. Germline CDR1 reads SGHVS; CDR2 reads FQNEAQ.

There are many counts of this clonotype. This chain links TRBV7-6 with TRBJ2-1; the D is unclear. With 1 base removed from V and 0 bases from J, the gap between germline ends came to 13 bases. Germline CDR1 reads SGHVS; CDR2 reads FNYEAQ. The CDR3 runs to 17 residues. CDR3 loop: CASSLVPEISSYNEQFF. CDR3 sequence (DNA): TGTGCCAGCAGCTTAGTCCCCGAGATCAGCTCCTACAATGAGCAGTTCTTC. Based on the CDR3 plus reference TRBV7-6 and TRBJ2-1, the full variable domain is GAGVSQSPRYKVTKRGQDVALRCDPISGHVSLYWYRQALGQGPEFLTYFNYEAQQDKSGLPNDRFSAERPEGSISTLTIQRTEQRDSAMYRCASSLVPEISSYNEQFFGPGTRLTVL.

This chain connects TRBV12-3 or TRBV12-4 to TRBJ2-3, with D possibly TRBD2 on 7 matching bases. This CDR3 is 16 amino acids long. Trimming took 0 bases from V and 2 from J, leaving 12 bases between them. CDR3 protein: CASSLAGGRTTDTQYF. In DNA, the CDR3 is TGTGCCAGCAGTTTAGCGGGGGGGCGGACCACAGATACGCAGTATTTT.

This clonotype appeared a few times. The CDR3 DNA is TGTGCCAGCAGTTTGGGGGGCCATACCTACGAGCAGTACTTC. It specifies CASSLGGHTYEQYF. The J gene is TRBJ2-7, the V gene TRBV28; D possibly matches TRBD1 or TRBD2 (6 bases each). This CDR3 is built from 14 residues. Germline loops: CDR1 MDHEN, CDR2 SYDVKM. Trimming left V 3 bases short and J 2 bases short, with 11 bases between.

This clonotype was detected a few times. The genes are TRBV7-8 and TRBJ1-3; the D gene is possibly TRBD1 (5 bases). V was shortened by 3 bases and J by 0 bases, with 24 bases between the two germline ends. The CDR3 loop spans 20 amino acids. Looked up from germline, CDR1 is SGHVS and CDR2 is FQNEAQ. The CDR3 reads CASSFENHPGATSSGNTIYF. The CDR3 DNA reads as TGTGCCAGCAGCTTCGAAAATCATCCTGGGGCTACAAGCTCTGGAAACACCATATATTTT.

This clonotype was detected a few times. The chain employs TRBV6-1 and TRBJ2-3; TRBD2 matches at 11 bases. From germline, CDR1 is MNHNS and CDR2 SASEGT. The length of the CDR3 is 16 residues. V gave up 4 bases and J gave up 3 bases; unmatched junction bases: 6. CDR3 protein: CASSGLAGKRTDTQYF. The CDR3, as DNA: TGTGCCAGCAGTGGACTAGCGGGAAAAAGGACAGATACGCAGTATTTT.

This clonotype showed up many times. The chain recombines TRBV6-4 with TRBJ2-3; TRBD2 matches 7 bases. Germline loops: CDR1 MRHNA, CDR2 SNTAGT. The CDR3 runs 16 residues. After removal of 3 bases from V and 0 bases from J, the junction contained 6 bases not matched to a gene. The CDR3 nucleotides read TGTGCCAGCAGTGAGGAAGCGGGGTCTAGCACAGATACGCAGTATTTT. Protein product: CASSEEAGSSTDTQYF.

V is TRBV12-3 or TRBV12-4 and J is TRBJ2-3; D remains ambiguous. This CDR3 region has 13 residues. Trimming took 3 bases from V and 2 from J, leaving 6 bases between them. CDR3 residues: CASSFVPTDTQYF. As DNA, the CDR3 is TGTGCCAGCAGTTTTGTCCCCACAGATACGCAGTATTTT.

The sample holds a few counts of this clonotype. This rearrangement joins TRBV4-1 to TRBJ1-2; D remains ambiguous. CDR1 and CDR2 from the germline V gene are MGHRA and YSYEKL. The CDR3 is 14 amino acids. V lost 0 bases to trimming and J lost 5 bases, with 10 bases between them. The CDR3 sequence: CASSQDRSWYGYTF. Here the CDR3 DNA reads TGCGCCAGCAGCCAAGATCGAAGCTGGTATGGCTACACCTTC.

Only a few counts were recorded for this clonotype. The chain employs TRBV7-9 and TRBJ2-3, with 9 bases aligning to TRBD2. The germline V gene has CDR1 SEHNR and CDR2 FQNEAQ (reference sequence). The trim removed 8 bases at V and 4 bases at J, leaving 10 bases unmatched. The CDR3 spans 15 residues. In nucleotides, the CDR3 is TGTGCCAGCGGTGGAAGCGGGAGGCCCCCAGATACGCAGTATTTT. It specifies CASGGSGRPPDTQYF.

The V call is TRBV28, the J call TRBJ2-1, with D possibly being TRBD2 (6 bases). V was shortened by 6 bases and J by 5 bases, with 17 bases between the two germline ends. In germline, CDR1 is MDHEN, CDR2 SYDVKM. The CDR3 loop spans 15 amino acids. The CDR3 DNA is TGTGCCAGCAGCCGCGGGACCGCACCCCACAATGAGCAGTTCTTC. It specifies CASSRGTAPHNEQFF.

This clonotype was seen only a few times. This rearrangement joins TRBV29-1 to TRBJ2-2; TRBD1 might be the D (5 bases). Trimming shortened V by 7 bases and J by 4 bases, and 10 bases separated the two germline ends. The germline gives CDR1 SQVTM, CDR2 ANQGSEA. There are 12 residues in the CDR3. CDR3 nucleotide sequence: TGCAGCGGTGGACACGGCACCGGGGAGCTGTTTTTT. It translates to CSGGHGTGELFF.

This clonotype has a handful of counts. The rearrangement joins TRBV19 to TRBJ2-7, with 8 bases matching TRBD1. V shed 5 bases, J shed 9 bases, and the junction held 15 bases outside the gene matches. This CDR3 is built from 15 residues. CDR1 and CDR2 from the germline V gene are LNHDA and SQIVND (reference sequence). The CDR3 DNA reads TGTGCCAGTAGTCCCCGACAGGGGTCCCACGTGGGGCAGTACTTC. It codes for CASSPRQGSHVGQYF.

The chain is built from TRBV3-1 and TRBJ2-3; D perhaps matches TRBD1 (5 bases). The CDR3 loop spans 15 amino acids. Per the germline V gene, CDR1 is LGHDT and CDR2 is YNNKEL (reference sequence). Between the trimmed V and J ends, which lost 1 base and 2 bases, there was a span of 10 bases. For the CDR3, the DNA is TGTGCCAGCAGCCAAGTAGGCAGGGCCACAGATACGCAGTATTTT. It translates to CASSQVGRATDTQYF.

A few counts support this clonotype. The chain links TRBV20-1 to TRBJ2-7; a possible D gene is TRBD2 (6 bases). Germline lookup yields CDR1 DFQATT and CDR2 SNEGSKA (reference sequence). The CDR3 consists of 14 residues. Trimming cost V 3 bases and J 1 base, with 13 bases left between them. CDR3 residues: CSASYGSRSYEQYF. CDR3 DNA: TGCAGTGCTAGTTACGGGAGTAGGTCCTACGAGCAGTACTTC.

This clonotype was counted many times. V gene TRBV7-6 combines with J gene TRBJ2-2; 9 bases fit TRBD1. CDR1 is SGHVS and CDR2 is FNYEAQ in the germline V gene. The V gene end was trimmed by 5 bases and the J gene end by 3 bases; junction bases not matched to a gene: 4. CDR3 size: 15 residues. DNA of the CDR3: TGTGCCAGCAGCGCGGGACAGGGTTACACCGGGGAGCTGTTTTTT. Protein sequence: CASSAGQGYTGELFF.

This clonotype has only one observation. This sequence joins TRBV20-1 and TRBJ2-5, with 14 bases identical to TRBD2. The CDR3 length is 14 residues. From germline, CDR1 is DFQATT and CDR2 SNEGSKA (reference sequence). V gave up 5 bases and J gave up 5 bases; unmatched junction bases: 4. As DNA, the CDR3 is TGCAGTGCTCCGGGACTAGCGGGGGATGAGACCCAGTACTTC. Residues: CSAPGLAGDETQYF.

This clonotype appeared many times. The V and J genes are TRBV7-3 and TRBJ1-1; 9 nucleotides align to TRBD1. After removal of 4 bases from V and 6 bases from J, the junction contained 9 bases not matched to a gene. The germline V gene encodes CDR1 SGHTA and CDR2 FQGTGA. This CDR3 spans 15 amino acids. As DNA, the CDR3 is TGTGCCAGCAGCTATCGACGGGACAGGGTCGCTGAAGCTTTCTTT. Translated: CASSYRRDRVAEAFF.

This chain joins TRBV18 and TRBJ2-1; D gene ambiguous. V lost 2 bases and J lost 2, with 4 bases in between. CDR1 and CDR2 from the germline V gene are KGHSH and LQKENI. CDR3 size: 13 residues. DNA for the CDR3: TGTGCCAGCTCACCAACCACCTACAATGAGCAGTTCTTC. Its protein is CASSPTTYNEQFF.

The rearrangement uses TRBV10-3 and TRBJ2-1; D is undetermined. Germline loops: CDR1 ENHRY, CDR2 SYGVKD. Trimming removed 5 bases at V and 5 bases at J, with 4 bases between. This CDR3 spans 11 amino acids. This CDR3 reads CAISLNNEQFF. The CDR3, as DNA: TGTGCCATCAGTTTAAACAATGAGCAGTTCTTC.

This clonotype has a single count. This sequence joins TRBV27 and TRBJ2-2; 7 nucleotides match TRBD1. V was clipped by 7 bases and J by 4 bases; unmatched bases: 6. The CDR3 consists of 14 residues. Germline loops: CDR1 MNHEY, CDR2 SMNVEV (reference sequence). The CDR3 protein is CASIATGLTGELFF. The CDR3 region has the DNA TGTGCCAGCATCGCGACAGGGCTCACCGGGGAGCTGTTTTTT.

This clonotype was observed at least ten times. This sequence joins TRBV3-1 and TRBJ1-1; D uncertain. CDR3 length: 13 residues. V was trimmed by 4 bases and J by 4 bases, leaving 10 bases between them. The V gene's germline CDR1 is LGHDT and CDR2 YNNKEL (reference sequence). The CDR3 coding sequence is TGTGCCAGCAGCCCCTTTGGGTCCACTGAAGCTTTCTTT. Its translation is CASSPFGSTEAFF.

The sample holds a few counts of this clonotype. The CDR3 coding sequence is TGCGCCAGCAGCTTGGACCCGACGGGGACCGGGGAGCTGTTTTTT. Translating it yields CASSLDPTGTGELFF. The V and J genes are TRBV5-1 and TRBJ2-2; the D gene is possibly TRBD2 (5 bases). The CDR3 loop spans 15 amino acids. With 0 bases removed from V and 5 bases from J, the gap between germline ends came to 11 bases. Germline CDR1 reads SGHRS; CDR2 reads YFSETQ.

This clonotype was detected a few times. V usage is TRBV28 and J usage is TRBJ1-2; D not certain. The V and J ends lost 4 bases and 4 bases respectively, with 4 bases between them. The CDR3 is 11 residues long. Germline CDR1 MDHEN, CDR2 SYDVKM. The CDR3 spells CASSSVYGYTF. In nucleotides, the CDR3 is TGTGCCAGCAGTTCGGTCTATGGCTACACCTTC.

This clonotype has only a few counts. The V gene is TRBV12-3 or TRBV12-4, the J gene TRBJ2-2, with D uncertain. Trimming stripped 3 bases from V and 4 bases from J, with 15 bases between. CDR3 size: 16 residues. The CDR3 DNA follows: TGTGCCAGCAGTTTCGAAAACCGGAGAACCACCGGGGAGCTGTTTTTT. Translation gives CASSFENRRTTGELFF.

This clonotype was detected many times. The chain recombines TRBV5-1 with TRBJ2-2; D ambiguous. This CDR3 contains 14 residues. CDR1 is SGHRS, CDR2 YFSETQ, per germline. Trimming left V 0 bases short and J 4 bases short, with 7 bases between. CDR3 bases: TGCGCCAGCAGCTTGGGCGGAGCCACCGGGGAGCTGTTTTTT. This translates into CASSLGGATGELFF.

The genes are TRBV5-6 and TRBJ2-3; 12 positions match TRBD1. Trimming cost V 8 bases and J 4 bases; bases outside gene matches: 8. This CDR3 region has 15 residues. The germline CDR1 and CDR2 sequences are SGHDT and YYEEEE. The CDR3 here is CASTTGQGAPDTQYF. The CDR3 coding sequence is TGTGCCAGTACGACGGGACAGGGGGCTCCAGATACGCAGTATTTT.